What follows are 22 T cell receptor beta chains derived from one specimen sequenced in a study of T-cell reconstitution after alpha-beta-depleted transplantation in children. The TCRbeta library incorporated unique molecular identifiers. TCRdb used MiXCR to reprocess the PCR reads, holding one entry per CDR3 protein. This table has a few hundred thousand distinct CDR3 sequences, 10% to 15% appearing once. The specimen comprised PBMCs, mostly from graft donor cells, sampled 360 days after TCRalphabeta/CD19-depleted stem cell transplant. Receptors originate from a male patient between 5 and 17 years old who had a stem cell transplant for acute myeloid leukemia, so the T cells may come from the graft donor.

The CDR3 loop is CASTRTDYGYTF. CDR3 coding DNA: TGTGCCAGCACCCGGACTGATTATGGCTACACCTTC. The chain has TRBV28 and TRBJ1-2; D remains ambiguous. This CDR3 is 12 amino acids long. V lost 7 bases, J lost 5 bases, and 11 bases lay in between. Germline CDR1 and CDR2: MDHEN and SYDVKM.

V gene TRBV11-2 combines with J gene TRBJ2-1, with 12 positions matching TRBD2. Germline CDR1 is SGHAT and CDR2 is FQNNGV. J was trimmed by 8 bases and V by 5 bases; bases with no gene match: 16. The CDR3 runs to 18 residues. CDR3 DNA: TGTGCCAGCAGCAAAGACGGGACTAGCGGGTACCCATACCATGAGCAGTTCTTC. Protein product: CASSKDGTSGYPYHEQFF.

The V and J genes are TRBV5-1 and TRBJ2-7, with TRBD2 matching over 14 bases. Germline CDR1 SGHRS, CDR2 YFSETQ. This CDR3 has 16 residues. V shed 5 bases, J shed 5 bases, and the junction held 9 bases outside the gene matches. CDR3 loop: CASSPHPGLAGDEQYF. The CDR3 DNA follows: TGCGCCAGCAGTCCCCATCCGGGACTAGCGGGAGACGAGCAGTACTTC. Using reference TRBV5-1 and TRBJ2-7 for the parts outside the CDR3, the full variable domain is KAGVTQTPRYLIKTRGQQVTLSCSPISGHRSVSWYQQTPGQGLQFLFEYFSETQRNKGNFPGRFSGRQFSNSRSEMNVSTLELGDSALYLCASSPHPGLAGDEQYFGPGTRLTVT.

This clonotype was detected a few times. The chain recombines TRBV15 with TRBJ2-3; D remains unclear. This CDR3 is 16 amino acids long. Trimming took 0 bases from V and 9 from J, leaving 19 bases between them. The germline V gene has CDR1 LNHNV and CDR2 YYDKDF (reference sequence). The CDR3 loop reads CATSRDDETPIATQYF. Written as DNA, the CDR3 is TGTGCCACCAGCAGAGATGATGAGACTCCTATCGCCACGCAGTATTTT. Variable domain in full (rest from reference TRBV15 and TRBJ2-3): DAMVIQNPRYQVTQFGKPVTLSCSQTLNHNVMYWYQQKSSQAPKLLFHYYDKDFNNEADTPDNFQSRRPNTSFCFLDIRSPGLGDTAMYLCATSRDDETPIATQYFGPGTRLTVL.

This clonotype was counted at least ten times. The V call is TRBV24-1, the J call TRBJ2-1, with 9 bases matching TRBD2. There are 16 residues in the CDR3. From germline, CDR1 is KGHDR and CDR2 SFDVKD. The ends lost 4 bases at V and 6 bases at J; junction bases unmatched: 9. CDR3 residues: CATSDPMSGRLNEQFF. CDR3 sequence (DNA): TGTGCCACCAGTGACCCGATGAGCGGGAGGCTCAATGAGCAGTTCTTC.

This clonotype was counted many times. CDR3 in DNA: TGTGCCACCTCAGGGGTCTCCTACGAGCAGTACTTC. Translating it yields CATSGVSYEQYF. The gene calls are TRBV10-3 and TRBJ2-7, with D possibly being TRBD1 (6 bases). V was shortened by 10 bases and J by 0 bases, with 10 bases between the two germline ends. Germline V gene lookup returns CDR1 ENHRY and CDR2 SYGVKD. The CDR3 extends over 12 amino acids.

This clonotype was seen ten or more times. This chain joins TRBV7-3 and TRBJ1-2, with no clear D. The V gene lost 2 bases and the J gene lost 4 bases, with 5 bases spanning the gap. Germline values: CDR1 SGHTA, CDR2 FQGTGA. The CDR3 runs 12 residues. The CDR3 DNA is TGTGCCAGCAGCTTATATGGCTATGGCTACACCTTC. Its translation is CASSLYGYGYTF.

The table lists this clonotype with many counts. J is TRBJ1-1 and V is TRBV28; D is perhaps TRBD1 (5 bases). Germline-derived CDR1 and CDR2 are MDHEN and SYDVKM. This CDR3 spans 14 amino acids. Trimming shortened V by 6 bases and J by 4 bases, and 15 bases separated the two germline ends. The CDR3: CASRLGREGTEAFF. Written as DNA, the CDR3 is TGTGCCAGCAGACTGGGCAGGGAGGGCACTGAAGCTTTCTTT.

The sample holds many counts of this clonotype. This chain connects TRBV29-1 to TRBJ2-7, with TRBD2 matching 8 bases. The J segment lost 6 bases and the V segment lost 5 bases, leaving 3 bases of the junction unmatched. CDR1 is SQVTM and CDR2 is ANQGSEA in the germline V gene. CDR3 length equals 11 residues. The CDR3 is CSVKTSVEQYF. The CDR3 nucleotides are TGCAGCGTTAAGACTAGCGTCGAGCAGTACTTC.

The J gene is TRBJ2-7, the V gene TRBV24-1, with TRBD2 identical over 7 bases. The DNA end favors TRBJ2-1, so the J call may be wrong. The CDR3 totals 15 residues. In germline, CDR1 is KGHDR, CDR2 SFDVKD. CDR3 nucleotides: TGTGCCACCAGTGATCCTAAGACTAGCAGGAACGAGCAGTTCTTC. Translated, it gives CATSDPKTSRNEQFF.

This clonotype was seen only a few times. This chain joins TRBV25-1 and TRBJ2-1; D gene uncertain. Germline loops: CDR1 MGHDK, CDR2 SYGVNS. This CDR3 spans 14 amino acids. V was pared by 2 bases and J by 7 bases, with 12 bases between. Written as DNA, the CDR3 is TGTGCCAGCAGTGAAGAGCTAGGGTTAAATGAGCAGTTCTTC. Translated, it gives CASSEELGLNEQFF.

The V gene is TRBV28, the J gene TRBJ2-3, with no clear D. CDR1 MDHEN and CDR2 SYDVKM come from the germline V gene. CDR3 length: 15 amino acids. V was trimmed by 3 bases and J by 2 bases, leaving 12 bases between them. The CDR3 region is CASSFGAVPTDTQYF. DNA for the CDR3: TGTGCCAGCAGTTTTGGAGCTGTACCCACAGATACGCAGTATTTT.

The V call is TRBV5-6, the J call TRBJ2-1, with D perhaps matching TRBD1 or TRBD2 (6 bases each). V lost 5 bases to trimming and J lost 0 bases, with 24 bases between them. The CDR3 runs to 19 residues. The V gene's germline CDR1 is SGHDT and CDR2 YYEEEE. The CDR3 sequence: CASRGSFMGGASSYNEQFF. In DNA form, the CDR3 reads TGTGCCAGCAGGGGGAGTTTTATGGGGGGCGCCAGCTCCTACAATGAGCAGTTCTTC.

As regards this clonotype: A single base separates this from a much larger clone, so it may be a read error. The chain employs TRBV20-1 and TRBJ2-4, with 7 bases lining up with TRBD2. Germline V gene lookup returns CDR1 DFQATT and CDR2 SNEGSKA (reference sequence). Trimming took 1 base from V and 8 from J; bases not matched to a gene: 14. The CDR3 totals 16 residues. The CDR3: CSARVVWAGDGYIQYF. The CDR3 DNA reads TGCAGTGCTAGAGTCGTGTGGGCGGGAGATGGATACATTCAGTACTTC.

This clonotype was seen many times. The CDR3 bases are TGCGCCAGCAGGTCGGGACGGGGTTCCAATGAGCAGTTCTTC. Its translation: CASRSGRGSNEQFF. The V and J genes are TRBV10-2 and TRBJ2-1; perhaps D is TRBD1 or TRBD2 (5 bases each). Trimming took off 6 bases at V and 6 bases at J, with 15 bases between the two ends. The CDR3 is made up of 14 amino acids. CDR1 is WSHSY and CDR2 is SAAADI in the germline V gene.

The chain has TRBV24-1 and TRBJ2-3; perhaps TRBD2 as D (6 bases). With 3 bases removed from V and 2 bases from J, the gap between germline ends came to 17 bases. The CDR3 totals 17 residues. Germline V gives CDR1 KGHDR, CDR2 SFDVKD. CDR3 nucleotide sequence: TGTGCCACCAGTGATATCCCCACCCGGGAGCACACAGATACGCAGTATTTT. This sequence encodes CATSDIPTREHTDTQYF.

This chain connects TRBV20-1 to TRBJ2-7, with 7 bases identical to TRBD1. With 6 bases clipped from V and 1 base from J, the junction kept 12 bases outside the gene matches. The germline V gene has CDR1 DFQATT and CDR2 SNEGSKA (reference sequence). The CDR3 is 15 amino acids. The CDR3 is CSALRAGQVSYEQYF. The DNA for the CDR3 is TGCAGTGCCTTAAGAGCAGGACAGGTGTCCTACGAGCAGTACTTC.

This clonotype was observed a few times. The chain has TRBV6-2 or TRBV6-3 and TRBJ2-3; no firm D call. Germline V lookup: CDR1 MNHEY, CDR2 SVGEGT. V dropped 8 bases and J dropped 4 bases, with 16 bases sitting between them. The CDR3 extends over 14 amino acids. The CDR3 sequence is CASADRVGADTQYF. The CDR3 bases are TGTGCCAGCGCTGACCGGGTTGGGGCAGATACGCAGTATTTT.

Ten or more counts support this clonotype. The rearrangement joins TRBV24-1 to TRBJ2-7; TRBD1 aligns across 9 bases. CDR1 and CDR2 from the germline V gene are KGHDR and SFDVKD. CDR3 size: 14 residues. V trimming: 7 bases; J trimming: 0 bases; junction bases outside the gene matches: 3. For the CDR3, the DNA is TGTGCCACCAGCTCGGGACAGGGCTCCTACGAGCAGTACTTC. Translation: CATSSGQGSYEQYF.

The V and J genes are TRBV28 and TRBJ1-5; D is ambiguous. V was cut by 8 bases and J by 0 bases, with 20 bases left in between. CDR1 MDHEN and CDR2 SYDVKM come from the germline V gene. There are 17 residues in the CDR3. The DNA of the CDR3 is TGTGCCAGCGGCCTCGCGCGGGCCCTTACTAGCAATCAGCCCCAGCATTTT. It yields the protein CASGLARALTSNQPQHF.

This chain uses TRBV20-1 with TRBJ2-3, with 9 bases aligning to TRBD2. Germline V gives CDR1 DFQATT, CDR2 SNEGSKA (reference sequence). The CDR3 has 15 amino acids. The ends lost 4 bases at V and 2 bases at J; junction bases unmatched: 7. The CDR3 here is CSATVLAGFTDTQYF. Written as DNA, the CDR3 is TGCAGTGCTACGGTGCTAGCGGGGTTCACAGATACGCAGTATTTT.

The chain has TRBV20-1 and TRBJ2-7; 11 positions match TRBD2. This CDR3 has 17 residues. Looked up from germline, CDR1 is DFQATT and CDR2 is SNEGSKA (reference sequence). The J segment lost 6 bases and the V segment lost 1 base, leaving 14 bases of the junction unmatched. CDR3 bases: TGCAGTGCTAGAGTCCACCCGCTGACTAGCGGGAAAACCGAGCAGTACTTC. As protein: CSARVHPLTSGKTEQYF.